The TCR beta chain under discussion was sequenced for a study of T-cell reconstitution after alpha-beta-depleted transplantation in children. This CDR3 spans 16 amino acids. The germline V gene encodes CDR1 SNHLY and CDR2 FYNNEI. The V segment lost 7 bases and the J segment 0 bases; nucleotides outside the gene matches: 8. This clonotype was observed many times. For TCRbeta, the library was prepared with unique molecular identifiers. A single record per CDR3 protein comes from TCRdb applying MiXCR to the PCR reads. The data show about 400,000 distinct CDR3 sequences, with 20% seen just once and around 3.9% held by the top ten.

V gene TRBV2 combines with J gene TRBJ1-1; TRBD1 matches 10 bases. Source: PBMCs from the stem cell graft donor, taken from the stem cell graft. The TCR originated in a human donor who donated a stem cell graft to a child with acute myeloid leukemia. CDR3 sequence reads: CASIRTGGRMNTEAFF. CDR3 DNA sequence: TGTGCCAGCATCAGGACAGGGGGACGGATGAACACTGAAGCTTTCTTT. Full variable domain (rest looked up from reference TRBV2 and TRBJ1-1): EPEVTQTPSHQVTQMGQEVILRCVPISNHLYFYWYRQILGQKVEFLVSFYNNEISEKSEIFDDQFSVERPDGSNFTLKIRSTKLEDSAMYFCASIRTGGRMNTEAFFGQGTRLTVV.